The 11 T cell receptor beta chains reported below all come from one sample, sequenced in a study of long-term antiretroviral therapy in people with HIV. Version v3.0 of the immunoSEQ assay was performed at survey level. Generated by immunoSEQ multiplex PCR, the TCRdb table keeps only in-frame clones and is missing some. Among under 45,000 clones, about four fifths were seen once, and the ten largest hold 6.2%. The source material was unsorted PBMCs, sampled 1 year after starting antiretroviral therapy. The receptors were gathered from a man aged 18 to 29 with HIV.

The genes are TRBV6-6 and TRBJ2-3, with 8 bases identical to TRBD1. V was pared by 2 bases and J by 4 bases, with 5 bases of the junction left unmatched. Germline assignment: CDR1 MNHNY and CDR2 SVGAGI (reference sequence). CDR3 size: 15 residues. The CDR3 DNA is TGTGCCAGCAGTTACCTGGACAGGGAGGCAGATACGCAGTATTTT. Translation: CASSYLDREADTQYF.

The CDR3 region is CASSEGQGIIDTSYEQYF. The CDR3 region has the DNA TGTGCCAGCAGCGAGGGGCAAGGGATAATTGATACCTCCTACGAGCAGTACTTC. The rearrangement uses TRBV11-2 and TRBJ2-7, with D possibly called TRBD1 or TRBD2 (5 bases each). Germline CDR1 SGHAT, CDR2 FQNNGV. This CDR3 is 18 amino acids long. The ends were cut back, 5 bases at V and 0 bases at J, with 23 bases in the middle.

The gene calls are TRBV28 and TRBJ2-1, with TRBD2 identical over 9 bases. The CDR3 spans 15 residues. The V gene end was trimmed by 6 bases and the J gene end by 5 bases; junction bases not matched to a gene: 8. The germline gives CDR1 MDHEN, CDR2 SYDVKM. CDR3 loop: CASSPGLAPNNEQFF. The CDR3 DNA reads TGTGCCAGCAGCCCTGGACTAGCGCCGAACAATGAGCAGTTCTTC.

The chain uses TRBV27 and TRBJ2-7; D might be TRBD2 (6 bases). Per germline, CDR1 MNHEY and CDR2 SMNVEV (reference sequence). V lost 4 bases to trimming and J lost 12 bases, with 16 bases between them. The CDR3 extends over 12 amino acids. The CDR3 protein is CASSWRAGNWYF. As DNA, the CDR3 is TGTGCCAGCAGTTGGAGGGCAGGGAATTGGTACTTC.

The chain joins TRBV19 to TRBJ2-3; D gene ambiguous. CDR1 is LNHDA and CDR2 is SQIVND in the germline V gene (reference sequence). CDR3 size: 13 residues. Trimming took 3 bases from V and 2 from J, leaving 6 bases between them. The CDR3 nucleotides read TGTGCCAGTAGTATTGGACCCACAGATACGCAGTATTTT. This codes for CASSIGPTDTQYF. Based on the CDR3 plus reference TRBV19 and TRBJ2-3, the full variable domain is DGGITQSPKYLFRKEGQNVTLSCEQNLNHDAMYWYRQDPGQGLRLIYYSQIVNDFQKGDIAEGYSVSREKKESFPLTVTSAQKNPTAFYLCASSIGPTDTQYFGPGTRLTVL.

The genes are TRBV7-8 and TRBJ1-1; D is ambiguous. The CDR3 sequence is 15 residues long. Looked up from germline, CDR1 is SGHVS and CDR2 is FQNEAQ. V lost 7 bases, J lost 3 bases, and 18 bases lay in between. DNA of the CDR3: TGTGCCAGCACCCCTGAATGGGGTGAGGACACTGAAGCTTTCTTT. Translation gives CASTPEWGEDTEAFF.

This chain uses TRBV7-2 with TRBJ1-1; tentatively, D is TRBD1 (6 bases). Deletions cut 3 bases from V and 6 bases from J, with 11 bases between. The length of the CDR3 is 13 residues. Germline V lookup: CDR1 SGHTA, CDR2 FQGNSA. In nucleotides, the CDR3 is TGTGCCAGCAGCTTTATACAGGGCTCTGAAGCTTTCTTT. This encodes CASSFIQGSEAFF.

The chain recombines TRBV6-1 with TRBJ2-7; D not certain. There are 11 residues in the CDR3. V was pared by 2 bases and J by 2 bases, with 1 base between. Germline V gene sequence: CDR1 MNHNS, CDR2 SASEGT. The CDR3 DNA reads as TGTGCCAGCAGTGAAACCTACGAGCAGTACTTC. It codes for CASSETYEQYF.

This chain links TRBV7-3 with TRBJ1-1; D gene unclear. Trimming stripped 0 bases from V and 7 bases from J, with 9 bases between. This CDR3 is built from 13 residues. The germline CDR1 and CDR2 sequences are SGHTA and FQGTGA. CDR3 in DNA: TGTGCCAGCAGCTTAACGTTCGGGAGTGAAGCTTTCTTT. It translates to CASSLTFGSEAFF.

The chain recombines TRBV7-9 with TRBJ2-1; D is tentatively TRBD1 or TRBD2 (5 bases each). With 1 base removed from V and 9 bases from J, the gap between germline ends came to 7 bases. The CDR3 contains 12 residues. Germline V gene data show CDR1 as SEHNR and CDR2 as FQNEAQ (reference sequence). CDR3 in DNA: TGTGCCAGCAGCTTAGGGGGGTCTGAGCAGTTCTTC. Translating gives CASSLGGSEQFF. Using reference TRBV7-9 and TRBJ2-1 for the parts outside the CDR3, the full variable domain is DTGVSQNPRHKITKRGQNVTFRCDPISEHNRLYWYRQTLGQGPEFLTYFQNEAQLEKSRLLSDRFSAERPKGSFSTLEIQRTEQGDSAMYLCASSLGGSEQFFGPGTRLTVL.

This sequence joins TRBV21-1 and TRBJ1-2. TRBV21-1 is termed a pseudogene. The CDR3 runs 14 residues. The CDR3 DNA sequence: TGTGCCAGCAGCTTATCTAGGGCCCTCTGTGGCTACACCTTC. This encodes CASSLSRALCGYTF.